Detailed here is one TCR beta chain. Using immunoSEQ multiplex PCR, the repertoire was profiled, and TCRdb retains in-frame clones only, with some absent. The sample includes some 260,000 clones, about 81% seen only once; the top ten take around 4.1%. The source of the sample is a study of blood T cell repertoires in COVID-19. The V gene's germline CDR1 is MDHEN and CDR2 SYDVKM. The CDR3 length is 11 residues. With 4 bases removed from V and 10 bases from J, the gap between germline ends came to 9 bases. This clonotype was obtained from a man aged 25 to 40 with acute COVID-19. The chain has TRBV28 and TRBJ2-3, with D perhaps TRBD1 (5 bases). The sample was PBMCs or T cells enriched from blood (not recorded which). This CDR3 reads CASSSPRAQYF. CDR3 in DNA: TGTGCCAGCAGTTCCCCCAGGGCGCAGTATTTT.